These T cell receptor beta chains were read from a single sample in a study of molecular identifiers for immune sequencing clone quantification. MiXCR, applied by TCRdb to the PCR reads, yields one record per CDR3 protein. This table holds 250,000 to 400,000 distinct CDR3 sequences, around a fifth found once. The sample comprised naive CD8+ T cells from blood, with Jurkat cell RNA spiked in. These receptors all stem from a human donor in good health. Some libraries in this study had Jurkat cell RNA spiked in. Each CDR3 is given with its conserved first and last residue. The D gene is left open where the match is weak. Size is stated for part of the rows, as once, few or many counts, or as a class when the clone is expanded.

V gene: TRBV3-1
D gene: -
clone size: many
CDR3 protein: CASSQEGTWEAFF

V gene: TRBV3-1
D gene: -
clone size: -
CDR3 protein: CASSRERGGYNEQFF

V gene: TRBV2
D gene: -
clone size: many
CDR3 protein: CASSSSVGTLQFF

V gene: TRBV12-3/TRBV12-4
D gene: TRBD2
clone size: -
CDR3 protein: CASSSETSGPETQYF

V gene: TRBV7-2
D gene: -
clone size: many
CDR3 protein: CASSPREHTKRGSDYEQYF

V gene: TRBV2
D gene: TRBD1
clone size: -
CDR3 protein: CAGSAQGTNTEAFF

V gene: TRBV7-9
D gene: TRBD2
clone size: -
CDR3 protein: CASRTGLSIEDTQYF

V gene: TRBV7-9
D gene: -
clone size: few
CDR3 protein: CASSSQDHNTDTQYF

V gene: TRBV19
D gene: TRBD2
clone size: -
CDR3 protein: CASNLAGGQETQYF

V gene: TRBV14
D gene: TRBD2
clone size: few
CDR3 protein: CASSPRLAPGYEQYF

V gene: TRBV27
D gene: TRBD1
clone size: many
CDR3 protein: CASSWGQGLGEQYF

V gene: TRBV6-5
D gene: TRBD1
clone size: many
CDR3 protein: CASSPSGQGLGTEAFF

V gene: TRBV21-1
D gene: -
clone size: -
CDR3 protein: CASSRTDMNYGYTF

V gene: TRBV6-2/TRBV6-3
D gene: TRBD2
clone size: few
CDR3 protein: CASSSGLAGGLWWNIQYF

V gene: TRBV29-1
D gene: TRBD2
clone size: many
CDR3 protein: CSVVSFSGGLIF

V gene: TRBV12-3/TRBV12-4
D gene: -
clone size: -
CDR3 protein: CASSPLPTPGELFF

V gene: TRBV12-3/TRBV12-4
D gene: TRBD1
clone size: many
CDR3 protein: CASSLFGTGGLSNQPQHF

V gene: TRBV7-9
D gene: -
clone size: -
CDR3 protein: CASSLRQPGELFF

V gene: TRBV7-9
D gene: -
clone size: many
CDR3 protein: CASSLEEVNYGYTF

V gene: TRBV30
D gene: -
clone size: -
CDR3 protein: CAWSVLAGTDTQYF

V gene: TRBV11-2
D gene: -
clone size: many
CDR3 protein: CASSYPGSETQYF

V gene: TRBV20-1
D gene: TRBD1
clone size: many
CDR3 protein: CSAKGQHSYEQYF

V gene: TRBV7-9
D gene: -
clone size: many
CDR3 protein: CASSSQQETQYF

V gene: TRBV24-1
D gene: -
clone size: few
CDR3 protein: CATSDETRGRTGELFF

V gene: TRBV5-6
D gene: TRBD2
clone size: -
CDR3 protein: CASSLEASGRLDEQYF

V gene: TRBV9
D gene: TRBD1
clone size: many
CDR3 protein: CASSTDRISTDTQYF

V gene: TRBV7-9
D gene: TRBD2
clone size: many
CDR3 protein: CASSLEPLAYTDTQYF

V gene: TRBV20-1
D gene: TRBD1
clone size: few
CDR3 protein: CSAIVWDRDNQPQHF

V gene: TRBV27
D gene: TRBD1
clone size: few
CDR3 protein: CASTRGGVSGELFF

V gene: TRBV19
D gene: -
clone size: -
CDR3 protein: CASSKAGNQETQYF

V gene: TRBV28
D gene: TRBD1
clone size: few
CDR3 protein: CASRTGTGGPGDTQYF

V gene: TRBV27
D gene: -
clone size: few
CDR3 protein: CASSLWGVTGELFF

V gene: TRBV4-1
D gene: TRBD1
clone size: few
CDR3 protein: CASSQRATAGTGEYEQYF

V gene: TRBV4-3
D gene: -
clone size: -
CDR3 protein: CASSQYLARSTLNTGELFF

V gene: TRBV29-1
D gene: -
clone size: few
CDR3 protein: CSVVEGGWSYEQYF

V gene: TRBV9
D gene: -
clone size: many
CDR3 protein: CASSLYRSSYEQYF

V gene: TRBV19
D gene: -
clone size: many
CDR3 protein: CASSMNRVGETQYF

V gene: TRBV12-3/TRBV12-4
D gene: -
clone size: few
CDR3 protein: CASSFGAAVSDTQYF

V gene: TRBV10-3
D gene: TRBD2
clone size: -
CDR3 protein: CAISETGGGSSGSREQFF

V gene: TRBV6-5
D gene: -
clone size: many
CDR3 protein: CASRLTGTNQPQHF

V gene: TRBV10-3
D gene: -
clone size: -
CDR3 protein: CAISEPTGGLFF

V gene: TRBV12-3/TRBV12-4
D gene: TRBD1
clone size: many
CDR3 protein: CASSYGTGGRDTQYF

V gene: TRBV5-4
D gene: TRBD2
clone size: many
CDR3 protein: CASSSAGGANTGELFF

V gene: TRBV7-9
D gene: TRBD1
clone size: many
CDR3 protein: CASSPTGAGEAFF

V gene: TRBV29-1
D gene: -
clone size: -
CDR3 protein: CSVEGASSPDTQYF

V gene: TRBV20-1
D gene: -
clone size: few
CDR3 protein: CSARLRQGTDTQYF

V gene: TRBV7-9
D gene: -
clone size: many
CDR3 protein: CASRLGQTLFDTQYF

V gene: TRBV15
D gene: -
clone size: many
CDR3 protein: CATSRERLTTDTQYF

V gene: TRBV5-1
D gene: -
clone size: few
CDR3 protein: CASSPQLHSGGRKTQYF

V gene: TRBV6-5
D gene: -
clone size: many
CDR3 protein: CASSYSVSPGNEQFF

V gene: TRBV10-3
D gene: -
clone size: -
CDR3 protein: CAIRPGAEYNEQFF

V gene: TRBV12-3/TRBV12-4
D gene: -
clone size: few
CDR3 protein: CASSPLDPNEQFF

V gene: TRBV18
D gene: -
clone size: few
CDR3 protein: CASSPPLGQSRSEAFF

V gene: TRBV7-9
D gene: -
clone size: many
CDR3 protein: CASSPGESSYNEQFF

V gene: TRBV20-1
D gene: -
clone size: -
CDR3 protein: CSASASGSYEQYF